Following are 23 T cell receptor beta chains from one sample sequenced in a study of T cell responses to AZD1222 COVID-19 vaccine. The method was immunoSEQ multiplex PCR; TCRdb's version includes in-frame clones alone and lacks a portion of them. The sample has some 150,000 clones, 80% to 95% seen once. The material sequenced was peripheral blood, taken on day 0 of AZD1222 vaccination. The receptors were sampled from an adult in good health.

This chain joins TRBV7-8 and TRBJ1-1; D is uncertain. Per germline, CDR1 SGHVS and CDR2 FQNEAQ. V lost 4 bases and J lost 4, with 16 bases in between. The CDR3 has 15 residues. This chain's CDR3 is CASSSRIAGSTEAFF. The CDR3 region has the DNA TGTGCCAGCAGCTCTCGGATCGCGGGTAGCACTGAAGCTTTCTTT.

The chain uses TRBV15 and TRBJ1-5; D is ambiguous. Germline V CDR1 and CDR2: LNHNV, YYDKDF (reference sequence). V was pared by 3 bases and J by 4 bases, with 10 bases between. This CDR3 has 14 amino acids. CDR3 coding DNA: TGTGCCACCAGCAGGTTCCAGCCTAATCAGCCCCAGCATTTT. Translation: CATSRFQPNQPQHF.

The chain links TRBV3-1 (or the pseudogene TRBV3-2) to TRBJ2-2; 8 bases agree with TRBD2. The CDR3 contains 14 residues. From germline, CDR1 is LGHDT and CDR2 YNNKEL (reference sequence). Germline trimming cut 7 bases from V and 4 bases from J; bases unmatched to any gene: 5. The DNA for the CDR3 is TGTGCCAGCAAAGCGGGAGAGGGCACCGGGGAGCTGTTTTTT. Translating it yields CASKAGEGTGELFF.

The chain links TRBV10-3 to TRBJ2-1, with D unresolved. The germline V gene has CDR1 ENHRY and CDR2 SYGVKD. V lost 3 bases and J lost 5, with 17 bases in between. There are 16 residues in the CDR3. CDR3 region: CAISDLVLPTNNEQFF. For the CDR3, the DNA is TGTGCCATCAGTGACCTCGTGTTGCCTACCAACAATGAGCAGTTCTTC.

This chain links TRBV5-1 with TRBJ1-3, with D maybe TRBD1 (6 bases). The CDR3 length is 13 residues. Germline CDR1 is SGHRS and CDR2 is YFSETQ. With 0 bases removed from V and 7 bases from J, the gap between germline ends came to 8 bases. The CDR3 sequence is CASSLDRANTIYF. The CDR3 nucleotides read TGCGCCAGCAGCTTGGACAGGGCCAACACCATATATTTT.

CDR3 region: CASTQEAGNQPQHF. CDR3 DNA sequence: TGTGCCAGTACCCAAGAGGCAGGCAATCAGCCCCAGCATTTT. V is TRBV19 and J is TRBJ1-5; D gene uncertain. V was cut by 7 bases and J by 2 bases, with 12 bases left in between. The CDR3 contains 14 residues. Germline V gives CDR1 LNHDA, CDR2 SQIVND (reference sequence).

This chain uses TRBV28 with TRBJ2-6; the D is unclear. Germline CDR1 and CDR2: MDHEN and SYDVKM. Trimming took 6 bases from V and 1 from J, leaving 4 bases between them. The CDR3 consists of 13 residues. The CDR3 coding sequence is TGTGCCAGCAGCCAATCTGGGGCCAACGTCCTGACTTTC. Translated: CASSQSGANVLTF.

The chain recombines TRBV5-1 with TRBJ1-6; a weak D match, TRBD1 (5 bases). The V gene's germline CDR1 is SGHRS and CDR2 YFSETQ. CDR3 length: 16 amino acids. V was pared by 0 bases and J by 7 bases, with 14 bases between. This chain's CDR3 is CASSLEGERGNSPLHF. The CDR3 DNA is TGCGCCAGCAGCTTGGAAGGGGAAAGAGGGAATTCACCCCTCCACTTT.

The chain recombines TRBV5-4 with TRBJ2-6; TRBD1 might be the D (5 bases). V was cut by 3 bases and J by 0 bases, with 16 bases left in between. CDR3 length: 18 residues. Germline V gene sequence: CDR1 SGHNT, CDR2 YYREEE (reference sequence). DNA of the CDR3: TGTGCCAGCAGCTACCCCAGGGTTTCGAGCTCTGGGGCCAACGTCCTGACTTTC. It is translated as CASSYPRVSSSGANVLTF.

The CDR3 bases are TGTGCCAGCAGTTTGACATCCGGGACAGTCTACGAGCAGTACTTC. Its protein product is CASSLTSGTVYEQYF. The genes are TRBV28 and TRBJ2-7, with 7 bases matching TRBD1. V trimming: 3 bases; J trimming: 3 bases; junction bases outside the gene matches: 8. Germline V gene sequence: CDR1 MDHEN, CDR2 SYDVKM. The CDR3 contains 15 residues.

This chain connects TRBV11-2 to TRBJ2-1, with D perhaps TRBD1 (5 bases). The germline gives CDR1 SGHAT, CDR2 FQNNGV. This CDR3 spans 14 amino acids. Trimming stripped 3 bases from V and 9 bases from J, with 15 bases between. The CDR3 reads CASSFEFQGVEQFF. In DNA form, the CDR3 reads TGTGCCAGCAGCTTTGAATTTCAGGGCGTTGAGCAGTTCTTC.

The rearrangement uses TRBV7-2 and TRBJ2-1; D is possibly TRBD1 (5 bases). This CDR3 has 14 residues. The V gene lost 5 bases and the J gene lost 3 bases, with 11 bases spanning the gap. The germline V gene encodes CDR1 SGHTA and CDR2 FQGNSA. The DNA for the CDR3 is TGTGCCAGCAGCAAAGGGGCGGTCTACAATGAGCAGTTCTTC. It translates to CASSKGAVYNEQFF.

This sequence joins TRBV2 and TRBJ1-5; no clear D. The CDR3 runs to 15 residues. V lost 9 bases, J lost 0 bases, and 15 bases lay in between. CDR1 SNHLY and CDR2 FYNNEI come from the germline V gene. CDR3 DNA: TGTGCCAGTACACGAAGCGGGGTTAGCAATCAGCCCCAGCATTTT. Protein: CASTRSGVSNQPQHF.

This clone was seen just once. As DNA, the CDR3 is TGTGCCAGTAGTTATTCCAGGGGTGTGGGCAATCAGCCCCAGCATTTT. Protein sequence: CASSYSRGVGNQPQHF. V gene TRBV19 combines with J gene TRBJ1-5; D is perhaps TRBD1 (6 bases). Germline CDR1 LNHDA, CDR2 SQIVND (reference sequence). Trimming took 5 bases from V and 2 from J, leaving 16 bases between them. This CDR3 is built from 16 residues.

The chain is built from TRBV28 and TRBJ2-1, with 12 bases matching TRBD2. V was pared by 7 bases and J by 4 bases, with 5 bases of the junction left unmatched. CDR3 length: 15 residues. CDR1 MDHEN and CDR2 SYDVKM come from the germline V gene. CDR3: CASTTGLAGYNEQFF. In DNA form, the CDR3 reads TGTGCCAGCACTACGGGACTAGCGGGTTACAATGAGCAGTTCTTC.

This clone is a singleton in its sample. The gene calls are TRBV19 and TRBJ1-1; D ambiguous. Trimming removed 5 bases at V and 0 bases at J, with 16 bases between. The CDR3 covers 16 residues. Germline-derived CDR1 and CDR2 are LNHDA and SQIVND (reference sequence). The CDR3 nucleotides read TGTGCCAGTAGTTCAGGCTCCGTCCCGGTGAACACTGAAGCTTTCTTT. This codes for CASSSGSVPVNTEAFF.

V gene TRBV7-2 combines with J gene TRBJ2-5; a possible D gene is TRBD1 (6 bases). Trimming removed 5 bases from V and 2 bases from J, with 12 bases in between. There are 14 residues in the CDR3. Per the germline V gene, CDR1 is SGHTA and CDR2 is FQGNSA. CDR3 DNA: TGTGCCAGCAGCGTCACAGGGTGGCAAGAGACCCAGTACTTC. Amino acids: CASSVTGWQETQYF.

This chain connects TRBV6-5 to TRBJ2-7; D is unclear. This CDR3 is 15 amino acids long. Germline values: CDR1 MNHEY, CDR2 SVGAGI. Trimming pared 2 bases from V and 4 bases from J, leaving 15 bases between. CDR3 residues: CASSYRGVGNYEQYF. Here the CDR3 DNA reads TGTGCCAGCAGTTACCGTGGTGTGGGGAATTACGAGCAGTACTTC.

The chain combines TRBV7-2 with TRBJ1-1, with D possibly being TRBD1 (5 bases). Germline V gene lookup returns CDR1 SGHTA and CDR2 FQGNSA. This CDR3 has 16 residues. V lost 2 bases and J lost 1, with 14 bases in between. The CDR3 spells CASSLWARVGNTEAFF. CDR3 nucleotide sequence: TGTGCCAGCAGCTTATGGGCCAGGGTAGGGAACACTGAAGCTTTCTTT.

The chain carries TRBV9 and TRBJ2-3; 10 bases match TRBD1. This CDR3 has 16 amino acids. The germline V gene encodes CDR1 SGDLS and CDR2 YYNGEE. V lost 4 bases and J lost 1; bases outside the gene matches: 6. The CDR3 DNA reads TGTGCCAGCAGCTCCGAGGGGACAGGGGGCACAGATACGCAGTATTTT. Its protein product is CASSSEGTGGTDTQYF.

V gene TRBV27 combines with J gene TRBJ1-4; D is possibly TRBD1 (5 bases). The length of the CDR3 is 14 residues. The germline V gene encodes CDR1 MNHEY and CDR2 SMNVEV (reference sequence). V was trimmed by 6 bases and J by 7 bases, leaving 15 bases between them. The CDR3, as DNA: TGTGCCAGCAGGGAAAGGGGCGCACTTGAAAAACTGTTTTTT. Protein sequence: CASRERGALEKLFF.

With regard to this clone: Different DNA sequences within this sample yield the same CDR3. CDR3 bases: TGTGCCATCAGTGAGTCTCGGCCCCAGCATTTT. Translation: CAISESRPQHF. The chain combines TRBV10-3 with TRBJ1-5, with no clear D. The ends were cut back, 0 bases at V and 9 bases at J, with 3 bases in the middle. Germline CDR1 ENHRY, CDR2 SYGVKD. The CDR3 has 11 amino acids.

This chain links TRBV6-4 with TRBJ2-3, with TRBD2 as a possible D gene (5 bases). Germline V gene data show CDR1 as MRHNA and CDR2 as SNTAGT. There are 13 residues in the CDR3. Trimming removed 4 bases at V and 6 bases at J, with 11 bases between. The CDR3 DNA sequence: TGTGCCAGCAGTGCGGGGTTCGGCGATACGCAGTATTTT. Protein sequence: CASSAGFGDTQYF.